This T cell receptor beta chain was profiled in a study of T cell repertoires in cytomegalovirus infection. As for the study in general: CMV infection plus the matching HLA type was flagged by public TCR beta signatures.

In TCRdb, the reads were re-called with MiXCR into one record per CDR3 protein. This table holds approximately 100,000 distinct CDR3 sequences, roughly a quarter found once. This clonotype was observed a few times. Its antigen is not known. V lost 3 bases to trimming and J lost 0 bases, with 9 bases between them. The CDR3 has 13 amino acids. CDR1 DFQATT and CDR2 SNEGSKA come from the germline V gene (reference sequence). General study points: What dominated the ex vivo response were HLA-C-restricted CMV-specific TCR beta clonotypes.

The sequenced sample was CD8+ T cells from PBMCs. This TCR was recovered from a human donor in good health (CMV status not recorded). Some clones in this sample may be carry-over from other donors' samples. The chain is built from TRBV20-1 and TRBJ2-7; weak D call: TRBD2 (5 bases). The CDR3 DNA reads as TGCAGTGCTAGTTATAGCGACTCCTACGAGCAGTACTTC. Translation: CSASYSDSYEQYF.